This TCR beta chain came from a study of shared clonotypes between healthy human individuals. The donors were all Caucasian adults (living in Nashville, Tennessee). The length of the CDR3 is 15 residues. Germline V gene sequence: CDR1 SGHRS, CDR2 YFSETQ. V shed 4 bases, J shed 5 bases, and the junction held 9 bases outside the gene matches. The protocol was immunoSEQ multiplex PCR, while the TCRdb copy is restricted to in-frame clones and leaves out a portion. The top ten clones hold about 0.06% of a sample with around 510,000 clones, approximately 94% of them seen once. General study findings and limits: Clonotypes shared by all four donors outscored non-shared clonotypes in generation probability. Among donors, sharing of clonotypes was expected to be affected by sequencing depth.

Remarks on this clone: Its antigen is still unknown.

The chain carries TRBV5-1 and TRBJ1-2, with 9 bases identical to TRBD1. This receptor was obtained from a woman aged 30 to 39 in good health. Sequencing was performed on naive CD4+ T cells sorted from blood. Regarding subset: CD45RA+ positively selected. CDR3 sequence: CASSPRTGDPYGYTF. DNA for the CDR3: TGCGCCAGCAGCCCAAGGACAGGGGACCCATATGGCTACACCTTC. Filled out from reference TRBV5-1 and TRBJ1-2, the complete variable domain reads KAGVTQTPRYLIKTRGQQVTLSCSPISGHRSVSWYQQTPGQGLQFLFEYFSETQRNKGNFPGRFSGRQFSNSRSEMNVSTLELGDSALYLCASSPRTGDPYGYTFGSGTRLTVV.